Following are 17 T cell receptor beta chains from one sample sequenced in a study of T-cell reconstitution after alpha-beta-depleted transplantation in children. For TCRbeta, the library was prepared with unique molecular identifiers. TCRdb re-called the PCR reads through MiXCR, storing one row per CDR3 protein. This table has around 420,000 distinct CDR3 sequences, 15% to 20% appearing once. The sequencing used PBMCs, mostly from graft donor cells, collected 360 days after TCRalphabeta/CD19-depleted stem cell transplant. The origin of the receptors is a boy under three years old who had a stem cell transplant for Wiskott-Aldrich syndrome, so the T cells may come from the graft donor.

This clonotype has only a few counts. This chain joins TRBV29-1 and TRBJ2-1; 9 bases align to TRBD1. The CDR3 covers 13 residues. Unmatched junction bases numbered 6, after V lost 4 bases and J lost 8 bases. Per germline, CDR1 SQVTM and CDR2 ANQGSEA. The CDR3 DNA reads TGCAGCGTTGTGGCCGACAGGGGGTATGAGCAGTTCTTC. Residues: CSVVADRGYEQFF.

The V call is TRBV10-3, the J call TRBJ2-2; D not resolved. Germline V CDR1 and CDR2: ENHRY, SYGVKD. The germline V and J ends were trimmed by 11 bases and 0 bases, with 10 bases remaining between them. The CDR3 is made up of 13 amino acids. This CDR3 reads CAGRFANTGELFF. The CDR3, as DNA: TGTGCCGGCAGGTTCGCGAACACCGGGGAGCTGTTTTTT.

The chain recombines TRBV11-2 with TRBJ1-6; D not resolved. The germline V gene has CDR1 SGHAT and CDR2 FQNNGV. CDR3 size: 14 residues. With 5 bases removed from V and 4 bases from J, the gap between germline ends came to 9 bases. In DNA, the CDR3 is TGTGCCAGCAGCCTATGGCTTTATAATTCACCCCTCCACTTT. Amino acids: CASSLWLYNSPLHF.

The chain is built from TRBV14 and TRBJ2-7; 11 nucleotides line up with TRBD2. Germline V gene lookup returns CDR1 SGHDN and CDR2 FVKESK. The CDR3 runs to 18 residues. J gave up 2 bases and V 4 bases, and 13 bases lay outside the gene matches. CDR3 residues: CASSPLPWTSGSPYEQYF. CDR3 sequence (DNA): TGTGCCAGCAGCCCCCTACCCTGGACTAGCGGGTCACCCTACGAGCAGTACTTC.

CDR3 in amino acids: CSARVGTRLNTGELFF. The CDR3 DNA reads TGCAGTGCTAGAGTAGGGACCCGTCTCAACACCGGGGAGCTGTTTTTT. V usage is TRBV20-1 and J usage is TRBJ2-2; D may match TRBD1 or TRBD2 (5 bases each). Trimming shortened V by 1 base and J by 2 bases, and 14 bases separated the two germline ends. There are 16 residues in the CDR3. The germline V gene has CDR1 DFQATT and CDR2 SNEGSKA (reference sequence).

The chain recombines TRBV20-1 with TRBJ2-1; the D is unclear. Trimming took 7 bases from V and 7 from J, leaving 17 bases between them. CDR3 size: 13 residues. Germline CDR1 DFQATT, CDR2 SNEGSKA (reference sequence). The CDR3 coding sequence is TGCAGTGGCCAGATGGAGAATGTAAATGAGCAGTTCTTC. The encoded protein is CSGQMENVNEQFF.

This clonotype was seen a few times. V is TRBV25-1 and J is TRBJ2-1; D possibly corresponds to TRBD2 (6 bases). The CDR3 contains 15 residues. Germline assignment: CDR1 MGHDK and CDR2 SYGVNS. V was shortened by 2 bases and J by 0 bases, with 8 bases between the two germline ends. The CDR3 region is CASSETSSSYNEQFF. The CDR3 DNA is TGTGCCAGCAGTGAAACTAGCAGCTCCTACAATGAGCAGTTCTTC.

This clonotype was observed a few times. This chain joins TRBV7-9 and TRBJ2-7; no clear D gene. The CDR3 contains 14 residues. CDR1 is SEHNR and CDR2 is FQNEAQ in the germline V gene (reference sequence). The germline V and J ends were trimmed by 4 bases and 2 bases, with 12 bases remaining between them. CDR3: CASSSTDGTYEQYF. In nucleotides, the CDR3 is TGTGCCAGCAGCTCCACGGACGGAACCTACGAGCAGTACTTC. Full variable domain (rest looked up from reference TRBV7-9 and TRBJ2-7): DTGVSQNPRHKITKRGQNVTFRCDPISEHNRLYWYRQTLGQGPEFLTYFQNEAQLEKSRLLSDRFSAERPKGSFSTLEIQRTEQGDSAMYLCASSSTDGTYEQYFGPGTRLTVT.

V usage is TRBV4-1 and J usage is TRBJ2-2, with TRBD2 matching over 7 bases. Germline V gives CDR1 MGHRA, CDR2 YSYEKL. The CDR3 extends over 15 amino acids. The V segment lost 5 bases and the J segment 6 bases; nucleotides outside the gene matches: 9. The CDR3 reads CASSSLARGAGELFF. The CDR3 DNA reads TGCGCCAGCAGCTCTCTCGCTCGGGGGGCCGGGGAGCTGTTTTTT.

Here the CDR3 reads CSVFSGGKFSDEQYF. CDR3 DNA: TGCAGCGTTTTCTCTGGGGGAAAATTTTCGGACGAGCAGTACTTC. This sequence joins TRBV29-1 and TRBJ2-7; D may match TRBD1 or TRBD2 (5 bases each). The V gene's germline CDR1 is SQVTM and CDR2 ANQGSEA. The CDR3 covers 15 residues. V shed 5 bases and J shed 5 bases, with 22 bases lying between them.

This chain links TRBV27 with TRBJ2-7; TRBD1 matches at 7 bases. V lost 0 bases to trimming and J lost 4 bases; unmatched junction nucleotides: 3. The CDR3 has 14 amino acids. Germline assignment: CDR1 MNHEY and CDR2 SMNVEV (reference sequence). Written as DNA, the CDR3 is TGTGCCAGCAGTTTATCGGCAGGGGGTTACGAGCAGTACTTC. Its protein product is CASSLSAGGYEQYF.

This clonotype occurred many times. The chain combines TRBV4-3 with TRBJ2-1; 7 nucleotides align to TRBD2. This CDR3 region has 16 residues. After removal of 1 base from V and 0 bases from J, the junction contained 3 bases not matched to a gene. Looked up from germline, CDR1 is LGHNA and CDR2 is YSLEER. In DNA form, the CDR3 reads TGCGCCAGCAGCCAAGTTGGCGGGAGCTCCTACAATGAGCAGTTCTTC. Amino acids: CASSQVGGSSYNEQFF.

DNA of the CDR3: TGTGCCAGCAGTGAAGGGGGGACAGGGGGCTATGAGCAGTACTTC. Protein product: CASSEGGTGGYEQYF. The chain carries TRBV6-1 and TRBJ2-7, with 12 bases aligning to TRBD1. Germline V gene data show CDR1 as MNHNS and CDR2 as SASEGT. Trimming took 1 base from V and 7 from J; bases not matched to a gene: 5. This CDR3 is 15 amino acids long.

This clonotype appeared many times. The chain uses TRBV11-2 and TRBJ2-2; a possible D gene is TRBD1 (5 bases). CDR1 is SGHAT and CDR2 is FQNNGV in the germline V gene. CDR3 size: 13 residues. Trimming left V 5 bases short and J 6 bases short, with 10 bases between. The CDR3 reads CASSQGVPGELFF. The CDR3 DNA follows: TGTGCCAGCAGCCAAGGGGTCCCCGGGGAGCTGTTTTTT.

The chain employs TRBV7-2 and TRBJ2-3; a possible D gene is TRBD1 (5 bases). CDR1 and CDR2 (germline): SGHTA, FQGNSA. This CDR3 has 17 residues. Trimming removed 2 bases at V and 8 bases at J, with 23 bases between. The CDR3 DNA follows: TGTGCCAGCAGCTTAATCGGCCGGCCCCAGGGTGGTGGTACGCAGTATTTT. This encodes CASSLIGRPQGGGTQYF.

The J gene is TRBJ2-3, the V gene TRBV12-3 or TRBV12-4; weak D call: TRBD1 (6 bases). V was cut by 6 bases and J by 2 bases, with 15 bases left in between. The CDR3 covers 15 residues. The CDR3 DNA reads TGTGCCAGCAGGGGGTCTCCGGGACACACAGATACGCAGTATTTT. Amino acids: CASRGSPGHTDTQYF.

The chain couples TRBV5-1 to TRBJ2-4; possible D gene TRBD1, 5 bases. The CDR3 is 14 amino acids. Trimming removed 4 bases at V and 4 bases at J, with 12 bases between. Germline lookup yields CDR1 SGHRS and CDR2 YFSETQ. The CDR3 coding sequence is TGCGCCAGCAGCGTGACAGTGGAGAAAAACATTCAGTACTTC. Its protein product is CASSVTVEKNIQYF. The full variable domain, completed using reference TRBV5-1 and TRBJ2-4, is KAGVTQTPRYLIKTRGQQVTLSCSPISGHRSVSWYQQTPGQGLQFLFEYFSETQRNKGNFPGRFSGRQFSNSRSEMNVSTLELGDSALYLCASSVTVEKNIQYFGAGTRLSVL.